These 8 T cell receptor beta chains were sequenced from one sample in a study of blood T cell repertoires in COVID-19. Sequencing was performed with immunoSEQ multiplex PCR; in TCRdb, only in-frame clones are kept and a portion is missing. Among under 300,000 clones listed, 80% to 85% were seen once. Sequencing was performed on peripheral blood. The source of these receptors is a woman younger than 30 with acute or convalescent COVID-19.

The gene calls are TRBV27 and TRBJ1-5; tentative D call: TRBD1 (5 bases). The germline gives CDR1 MNHEY, CDR2 SMNVEV (reference sequence). The CDR3 runs 14 residues. The germline V and J ends were trimmed by 2 bases and 6 bases, with 11 bases remaining between them. As DNA, the CDR3 is TGTGCCAGCAGTTTAGTGGGAGGGGTTCAGCCCCAGCATTTT. It codes for CASSLVGGVQPQHF.

This clone was found once. The CDR3 region is CASSQEGADYGYTF. Here the CDR3 DNA reads TGCGCCAGCAGCCAAGAGGGGGCTGACTATGGCTACACCTTC. The V gene is TRBV4-3, the J gene TRBJ1-2; possible D gene TRBD1, 6 bases. Deletions cut 0 bases from V and 3 bases from J, with 8 bases between. The CDR3 has 14 amino acids. The germline CDR1 and CDR2 sequences are LGHNA and YSLEER.

The chain employs TRBV18 and TRBJ2-2; TRBD2 matches 7 bases. J gave up 3 bases and V 0 bases, and 4 bases lay outside the gene matches. CDR3 length equals 16 residues. Germline V gene data show CDR1 as KGHSH and CDR2 as LQKENI. CDR3 bases: TGTGCCAGCTCACCACCGGGCGGGAGTTACACCGGGGAGCTGTTTTTT. This codes for CASSPPGGSYTGELFF.

The chain is built from TRBV11-2 and TRBJ2-1; the match to TRBD2 covers 12 bases. Germline-derived CDR1 and CDR2 are SGHAT and FQNNGV. V lost 5 bases and J lost 15; bases outside the gene matches: 14. This CDR3 is 15 amino acids long. CDR3 sequence reads: CASSPPGTSGYPGFF. In DNA form, the CDR3 reads TGTGCCAGCAGCCCCCCCGGGACTAGCGGGTACCCGGGGTTCTTC.

The rearrangement links TRBV28 to TRBJ1-6; possibly TRBD1 for D (5 bases). Trimming took 2 bases from V and 7 from J, leaving 9 bases between them. Germline lookup yields CDR1 MDHEN and CDR2 SYDVKM. The CDR3 runs 14 residues. This chain's CDR3 is CASSLAQGNSPLHF. The DNA for the CDR3 is TGTGCCAGCAGTTTAGCTCAGGGAAATTCACCCCTCCACTTT. The complete variable domain, with remaining parts taken from reference TRBV28 and TRBJ1-6, reads DVKVTQSSRYLVKRTGEKVFLECVQDMDHENMFWYRQDPGLGLRLIYFSYDVKMKEKGDIPEGYSVSREKKERFSLILESASTNQTSMYLCASSLAQGNSPLHFGNGTRLTVT.

In its sample, this clone was seen once. The J gene is TRBJ2-7, the V gene TRBV6-5; 8 nucleotides match TRBD2. CDR3 size: 16 residues. The J segment lost 0 bases and the V segment lost 0 bases, leaving 4 bases of the junction unmatched. The germline V gene has CDR1 MNHEY and CDR2 SVGAGI. The chain's CDR3 is CASSYSTSGSSYEQYF. The CDR3, as DNA: TGTGCCAGCAGTTACTCTACTAGCGGTAGCTCCTACGAGCAGTACTTC.

The chain uses TRBV5-1 and TRBJ2-7; the D gene is possibly TRBD2 (5 bases). This CDR3 contains 15 residues. The V and J ends lost 3 bases and 0 bases respectively, with 13 bases between them. CDR1 is SGHRS and CDR2 is YFSETQ in the germline V gene. CDR3 sequence (DNA): TGCGCCAGCAGCTGGGCCAGCGGAGCCTCCTACGAGCAGTACTTC. It yields the protein CASSWASGASYEQYF.

The chain uses TRBV3-1 (or the pseudogene TRBV3-2) and TRBJ2-7; 11 bases agree with TRBD2. With V trimmed by 1 base and J by 7 bases, 9 bases remained unmatched. CDR1 LGHDT and CDR2 YNNKEL come from the germline V gene (reference sequence). This CDR3 comprises 16 residues. The CDR3 is CASSQAPLSGRGEQYF. The CDR3 bases are TGTGCCAGCAGCCAAGCCCCGCTTAGCGGGAGGGGTGAGCAGTACTTC.